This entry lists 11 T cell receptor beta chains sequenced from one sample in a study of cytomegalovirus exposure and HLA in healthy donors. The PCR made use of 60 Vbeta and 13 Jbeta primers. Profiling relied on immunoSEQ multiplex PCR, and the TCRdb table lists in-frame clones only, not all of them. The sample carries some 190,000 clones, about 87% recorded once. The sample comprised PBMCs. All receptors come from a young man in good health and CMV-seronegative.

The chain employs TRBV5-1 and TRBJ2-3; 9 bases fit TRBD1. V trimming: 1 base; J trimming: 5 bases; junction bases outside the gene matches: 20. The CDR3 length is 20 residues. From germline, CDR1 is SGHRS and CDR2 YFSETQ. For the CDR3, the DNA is TGCGCCAGCAGCTTGTTCGGGGTGAACAGGGGGCCCAGGACAGAAGATACGCAGTATTTT. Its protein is CASSLFGVNRGPRTEDTQYF.

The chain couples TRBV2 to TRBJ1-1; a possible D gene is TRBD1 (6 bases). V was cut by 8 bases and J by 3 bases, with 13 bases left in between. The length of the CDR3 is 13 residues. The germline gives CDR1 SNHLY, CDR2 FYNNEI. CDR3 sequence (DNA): TGTGCCAGCCACAGGGTAGTGGACACTGAAGCTTTCTTT. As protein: CASHRVVDTEAFF.

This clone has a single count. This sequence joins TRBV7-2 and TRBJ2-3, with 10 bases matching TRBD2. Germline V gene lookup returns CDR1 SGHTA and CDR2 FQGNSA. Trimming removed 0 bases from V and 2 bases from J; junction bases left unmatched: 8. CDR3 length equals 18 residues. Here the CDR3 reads CASSLAMGLAGDTDTQYF. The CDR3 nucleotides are TGTGCCAGCAGCTTAGCGATGGGCCTAGCGGGGGACACAGATACGCAGTATTTT.

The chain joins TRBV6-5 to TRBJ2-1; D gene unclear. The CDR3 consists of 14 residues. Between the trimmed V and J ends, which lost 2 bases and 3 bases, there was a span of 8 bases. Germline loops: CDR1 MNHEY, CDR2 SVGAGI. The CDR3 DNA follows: TGTGCCAGCAGTTACGGGCAGTACTACAATGAGCAGTTCTTC. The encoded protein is CASSYGQYYNEQFF.

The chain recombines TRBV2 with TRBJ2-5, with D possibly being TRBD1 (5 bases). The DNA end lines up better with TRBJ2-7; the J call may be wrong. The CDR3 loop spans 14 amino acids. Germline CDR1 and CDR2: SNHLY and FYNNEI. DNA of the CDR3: TGTGCCAGCAGTGCAGGGTCCCTCTCCTACGAGCAGTACTTC. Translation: CASSAGSLSYEQYF.

The CDR3 DNA follows: TGTGCCAGCTCACCCCAAAGGAAGCGGGCGTTCCAAGAGACCCAGTACTTC. It yields the protein CASSPQRKRAFQETQYF. The rearrangement joins TRBV18 to TRBJ2-5; TRBD2 is a possible D gene (6 bases). Trimming pared 3 bases from V and 1 base from J, leaving 18 bases between. Germline CDR1 and CDR2: KGHSH and LQKENI. This CDR3 has 17 residues.

The CDR3 is CASSPVLYNEQFF. CDR3 nucleotides: TGTGCCAGCTCACCAGTCCTCTACAATGAGCAGTTCTTC. The chain is built from TRBV18 and TRBJ2-1, with D unresolved. The germline CDR1 and CDR2 sequences are KGHSH and LQKENI. V lost 2 bases and J 3 bases, leaving 5 bases between the germline ends. CDR3 length equals 13 residues.

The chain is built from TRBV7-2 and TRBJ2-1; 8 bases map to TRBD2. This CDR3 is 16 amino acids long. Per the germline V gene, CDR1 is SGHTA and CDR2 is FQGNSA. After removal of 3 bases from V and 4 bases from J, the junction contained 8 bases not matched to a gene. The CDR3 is CASSLAPAGAYNEQFF. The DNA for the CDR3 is TGTGCCAGCAGCTTGGCCCCAGCGGGAGCGTACAATGAGCAGTTCTTC. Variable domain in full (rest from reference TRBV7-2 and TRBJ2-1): GAGVSQSPSNKVTEKGKDVELRCDPISGHTALYWYRQSLGQGLEFLIYFQGNSAPDKSGLPSDRFSAERTGGSVSTLTIQRTQQEDSAVYLCASSLAPAGAYNEQFFGPGTRLTVL.

The CDR3 coding sequence is TGTGCCAGCAAGCCCGCCGGGACAGCTACCGGGGAGCTGTTTTTT. As protein: CASKPAGTATGELFF. The V and J genes are TRBV27 and TRBJ2-2; 7 bases fit TRBD1. J lost 5 bases, V lost 7 bases, and 10 bases had no gene match. This CDR3 spans 15 amino acids. Germline V gene lookup returns CDR1 MNHEY and CDR2 SMNVEV (reference sequence).

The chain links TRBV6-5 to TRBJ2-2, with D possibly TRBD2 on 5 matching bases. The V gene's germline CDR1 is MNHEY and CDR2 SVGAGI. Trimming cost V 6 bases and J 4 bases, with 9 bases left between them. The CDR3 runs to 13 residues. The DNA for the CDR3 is TGTGCCAGCAGCAAACTAGGCACCGGGGAGCTGTTTTTT. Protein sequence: CASSKLGTGELFF.

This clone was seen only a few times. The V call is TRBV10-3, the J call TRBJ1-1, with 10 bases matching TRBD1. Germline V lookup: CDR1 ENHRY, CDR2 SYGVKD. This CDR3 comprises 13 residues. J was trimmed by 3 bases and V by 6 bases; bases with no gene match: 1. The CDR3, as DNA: TGTGCCATCAGGGGACAGGGGCACACTGAAGCTTTCTTT. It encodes CAIRGQGHTEAFF.